This section outlines one TCR beta chain sequence together with its context. This clonotype is a singleton in its sample. Its recognized antigen is unknown. Within one base of it there is no much larger clone, and no base qualities were kept. This sample is drawn from a study of post-analysis software for immune sequencing data (dated by TCRdb to between 2015 and 2017). Turning to the overall study: Relapsing-remitting, secondary progressive and progressive-relapsing multiple sclerosis were recorded as disease courses, and subtype annotation was lacking for some patients. The multiple sclerosis patient repertoires were compared with 10 to 12 previously published healthy control repertoires from donors aged about 6 to 28 years. A subset of samples was prepared in parallel using single-end sample barcoding, then pooled and co-amplified after Illumina adapter ligation. Here is what the overall study found, with its caveats: The control group was slightly older than the multiple sclerosis patient group. Direct clustering with F measure revealed strong co-clustering of samples prepared in the same batch, which led to a batch-effect correction. Normalized Chao1 diversity was significantly lower in multiple sclerosis patients than controls, suggesting substantial peripheral T-cell clonal expansion. Four or five TRBV segments, including TRBV5-6, TRBV5-1 and TRBV20-1, were significantly more frequent in patients than controls.

To demonstrate the VDJtools post-analysis software, the study profiled TCR beta repertoires from the peripheral blood of 13 young patients with multiple sclerosis. The multiple sclerosis patients were children and adolescents ranging in age from about 6 to 17 years. Based on the germline V gene, the CDR1 and CDR2 sequences are SGHVS and FQNEAQ. CDR3 length: 15 amino acids, cysteine to phenylalanine. Only CDR3 DNA is held: 45 bases, read in frame from base 1. Trimmed from V: 5 bases; trimmed from J: 0 bases; junction bases lacking a gene match: 6. The library was produced with PCR. Sequencing took place on an Illumina HiSeq 2500. To reduce PCR and sequencing biases, unique molecular identifiers were incorporated into the TCR beta cDNA libraries. Roughly 500,000 cDNA molecules were obtained per 1 to 10 million input T cells, so each molecule approximated one T cell. The patient libraries were prepared and sequenced using the same protocol as the earlier healthy control dataset. Samples belonging to the same batch were prepared together, multiplexed and sequenced on a shared HiSeq lane. The published analysis was carried out like this. MIGEC handled the raw barcoded reads, throwing out single-read molecular identifier groups before consensus assembly and CDR3 extraction. Clonotype tables were post-analysed with VDJtools, and diversity was normalized by down-sampling all datasets to the smallest sample size. Repertoire overlap clustering matched CDR3 amino acid but not nucleotide sequences to correct batch-related cross-sample contamination. TCRdb reprocessed the public reads (quality trimming at Q25 with fastp, clone calling with MiXCR) and kept in-frame beta chains. All rows with the same CDR3 protein become a single entry with the most common DNA and genes. The authors' filters were not applied to this entry. The sample data list roughly 620,000 distinct CDR3 sequences, and roughly two fifths of these were observed just once. The top ten clones comprise under 2% of the sample.

The sample was blood. The TCR was taken from a girl between 5 and 17 years old with multiple sclerosis. Recombination linked TRBV7-8 to TRBJ2-7; 8 of the junction bases match TRBD1. CDR3 sequence: CASSAGTGHSYEQYF. The DNA sequence is TGTGCCAGCAGCGCTGGGACAGGACACTCCTACGAGCAGTACTTC.